Each of the 9 T cell receptor beta chains below was sequenced from the same sample in a study of T cell responses to AZD1222 COVID-19 vaccine (dated by TCRdb to 2020 to 2022). The library was made by the immunoSEQ multiplex PCR assay. TCRdb re-hosts the immuneACCESS table, in-frame sequences only. Its copies lack some clones; in the studies checked, an unresolved V gene accounts for under half of them, and the cause for the rest is not known. The sample profile shows about 180,000 clones; just over 85% of them were found once. The ten most abundant clones make up roughly 7.7% of the sample. The time point label, read with the paper, signifies: baseline before first vaccination. Source: peripheral blood, taken on day 0 of AZD1222 vaccination. The receptors derive from an adult in good health.

This clone has only one observation. The chain couples TRBV6-5 to TRBJ2-6, with D possibly matching TRBD2 (6 bases). The CDR3 covers 14 residues. The V gene's germline CDR1 is MNHEY and CDR2 SVGAGI. Deletions cut 10 bases from V and 4 bases from J, with 14 bases between. Here the CDR3 DNA reads TGTGCCACCTCTAGGGGACTGGGGGCCAACGTCCTGACTTTC. Its protein product is CATSRGLGANVLTF.

The chain links TRBV3-1 (or the pseudogene TRBV3-2) to TRBJ1-2, with D possibly matching TRBD1 (5 bases). This CDR3 is built from 11 residues. The V gene's germline CDR1 is LGHDT and CDR2 YNNKEL (reference sequence). With 8 bases removed from V and 4 bases from J, the gap between germline ends came to 8 bases. CDR3 region: CASGGTYGYTF. CDR3 DNA: TGTGCCAGCGGCGGGACCTATGGCTACACCTTC.

The rearrangement links TRBV5-1 to TRBJ2-3; 10 bases fit TRBD2. CDR3 length equals 18 residues. Germline V gene sequence: CDR1 SGHRS, CDR2 YFSETQ. V lost 4 bases to trimming and J lost 2 bases; unmatched junction nucleotides: 13. The CDR3 sequence is CASSTGTSVTLFTDTQYF. CDR3 nucleotide sequence: TGCGCCAGCAGCACCGGGACTAGCGTCACACTATTCACAGATACGCAGTATTTT.

This clone has only one observation. The V gene is TRBV2, the J gene TRBJ2-3; TRBD2 is a possible D gene (7 bases). The CDR3 runs 17 residues. Germline values: CDR1 SNHLY, CDR2 FYNNEI. Deletions cut 6 bases from V and 6 bases from J, with 25 bases between. This CDR3 reads CASRPGREGGGLDTQYF. CDR3 nucleotide sequence: TGTGCCAGCAGACCGGGTAGGGAAGGGGGGGGCCTGGATACGCAGTATTTT.

J is TRBJ2-2 and V is TRBV30, with a possible D match to TRBD2 (6 bases). The CDR3 runs 15 residues. Trimming cost V 5 bases and J 5 bases, with 18 bases left between them. Per the germline V gene, CDR1 is GTSNPN and CDR2 is SVGIG (reference sequence). CDR3 sequence: CAWGTSRAGTGELFF. The CDR3 DNA reads TGTGCCTGGGGGACCAGCAGGGCGGGAACCGGGGAGCTGTTTTTT.

The chain has TRBV4-2 and TRBJ2-3; D possibly uses TRBD1 or TRBD2 (5 bases each). CDR1 and CDR2 from the germline V gene are LGHNA and YNFKEQ. V lost 4 bases to trimming and J lost 6 bases, with 23 bases between them. The length of the CDR3 is 17 residues. Here the CDR3 reads CASSPAKGDPRGDTQYF. CDR3 DNA: TGTGCCAGCAGCCCCGCCAAAGGGGACCCTCGAGGGGATACGCAGTATTTT.

The count of this clone is one. The V and J genes are TRBV13 and TRBJ2-7, with TRBD1 identical over 8 bases. The CDR3 loop spans 16 amino acids. Germline V CDR1 and CDR2: PRHDT, FYEKMQ (reference sequence). After removal of 1 base from V and 0 bases from J, the junction contained 5 bases not matched to a gene. The CDR3 spells CASSLAGDRSSYEQYF. CDR3 bases: TGTGCCAGCAGCTTAGCCGGGGACAGGAGCTCCTACGAGCAGTACTTC.

This chain connects TRBV28 to TRBJ2-7, with D possibly being TRBD1 or TRBD2 (6 bases each). This CDR3 is 14 amino acids long. Germline CDR1 MDHEN, CDR2 SYDVKM. V gave up 3 bases and J gave up 4 bases, with 13 bases separating them. As DNA, the CDR3 is TGTGCCAGCAGTTTTGGGGGCGGAGGGTACGAGCAGTACTTC. The encoded protein is CASSFGGGGYEQYF.

CDR3 protein: CSARGPRWSEQFF. In DNA form, the CDR3 reads TGCAGCGCCCGGGGACCGCGATGGAGTGAGCAGTTCTTC. The V call is TRBV29-1, the J call TRBJ2-1, with D tentatively TRBD1 or TRBD2 (5 bases each). Germline V lookup: CDR1 SQVTM, CDR2 ANQGSEA. Trimming left V 7 bases short and J 9 bases short, with 19 bases between. The CDR3 has 13 amino acids.